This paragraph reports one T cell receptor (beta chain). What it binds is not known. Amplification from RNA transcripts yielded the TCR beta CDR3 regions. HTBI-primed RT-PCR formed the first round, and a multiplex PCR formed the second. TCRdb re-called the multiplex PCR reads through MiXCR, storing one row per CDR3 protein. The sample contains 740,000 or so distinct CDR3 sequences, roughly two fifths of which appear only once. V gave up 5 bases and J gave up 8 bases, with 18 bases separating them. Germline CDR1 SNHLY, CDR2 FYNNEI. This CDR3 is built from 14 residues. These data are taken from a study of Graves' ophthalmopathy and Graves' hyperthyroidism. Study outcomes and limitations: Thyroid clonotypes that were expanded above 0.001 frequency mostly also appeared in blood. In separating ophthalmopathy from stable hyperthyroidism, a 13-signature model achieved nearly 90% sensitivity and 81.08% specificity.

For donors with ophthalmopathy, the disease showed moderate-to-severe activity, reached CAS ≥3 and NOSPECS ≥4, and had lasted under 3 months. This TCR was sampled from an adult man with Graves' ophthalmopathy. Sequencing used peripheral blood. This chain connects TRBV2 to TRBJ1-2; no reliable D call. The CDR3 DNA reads TGTGCCAGCAGTTACTCGTCGATGGCGGGGGGCTACACCTTC. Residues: CASSYSSMAGGYTF.